The sequence of this T cell receptor (beta chain) was determined in a study of cytomegalovirus exposure and HLA in healthy donors. As to this clone: The antigen remains undetermined.

Study outcomes and limitations: Association of a missense DCLRE1C variant with TCR beta V- and J-gene trimming was reported in a later analysis. Productive rates of about 90% or about 30% were seen for most TCR beta V segments in an earlier analysis.

V gave up 3 bases and J gave up 4 bases; unmatched junction bases: 6. The CDR3 has 14 amino acids. CDR1 is MNHNY, CDR2 SVGAGI, per germline (reference sequence). PCR primers comprised 60 Vbeta and 13 Jbeta primers. Sequencing used immunoSEQ multiplex PCR; TCRdb keeps in-frame clones, though not all of them. The table lists around 85,000 clones, 60% to 85% of them singletons. This TCR came from a male donor in good health and CMV-seronegative. The chain couples TRBV6-6 to TRBJ2-7, with 7 bases identical to TRBD2. Material: PBMCs. The CDR3 DNA sequence: TGTGCCAGCAGTTATGGCGGGGGTCCATACGAGCAGTACTTC. Amino acids: CASSYGGGPYEQYF.